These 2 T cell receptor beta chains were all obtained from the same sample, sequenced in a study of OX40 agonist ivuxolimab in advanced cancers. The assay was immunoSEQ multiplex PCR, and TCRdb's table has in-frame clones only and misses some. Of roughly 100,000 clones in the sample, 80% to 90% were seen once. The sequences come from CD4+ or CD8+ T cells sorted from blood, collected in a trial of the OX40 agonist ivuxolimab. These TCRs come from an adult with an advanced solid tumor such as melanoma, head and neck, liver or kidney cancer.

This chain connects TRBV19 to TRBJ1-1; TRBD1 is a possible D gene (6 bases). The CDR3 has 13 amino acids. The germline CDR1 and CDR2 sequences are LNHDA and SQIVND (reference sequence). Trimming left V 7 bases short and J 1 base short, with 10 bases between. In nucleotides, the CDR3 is TGTGCCAGTAATACAGGGCGGAACACTGAAGCTTTCTTT. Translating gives CASNTGRNTEAFF.

Here the CDR3 DNA reads TGTGCCAGCAGCGCACAGGGGTGGGGTAATCAGCCCCAGCATTTT. This codes for CASSAQGWGNQPQHF. This sequence joins TRBV9 and TRBJ1-5; 7 nucleotides agree with TRBD1. The V segment lost 3 bases and the J segment 4 bases; nucleotides outside the gene matches: 7. CDR1 SGDLS and CDR2 YYNGEE come from the germline V gene. The CDR3 spans 15 residues.